This entry describes one T cell receptor beta chain. The specificity of this receptor is unknown. One end of the junction varies from germline; a read error may be responsible. The data were obtained in a study of blood T cells in healthy people across ages (dated by TCRdb to about 2015). A note on the overall study: In model experiments, template switching captured about one uniquely barcoded TCR beta cDNA molecule for every two T cells. The study measured age-related changes in TCR beta repertoire diversity using deep sequencing normalized with unique cDNA molecular identifiers. The donors were split into four age groups: young (average about 16 years), middle-aged (about 40), aged (more than 55) and long-lived (82). For two donors (one aged 18 to 29 and one aged 80 or older), the study analyzed two additional independent replicas of 1 million unique cDNA reads from the same blood draw.

Overall study results and their limits: Estimates of total diversity based on one million sequenced T cells were considered lower bounds and underestimates. The long-lived group showed more naive CD4+ T cells, fewer expanded clones and increased TCR diversity than the aged group, suggesting age selection. Bulk unsorted PBMC profiling prevented conclusive comparison of naive and antigen-experienced compartments. There was a strong correlation between observed TCR beta diversity and the percentage of naive T cells measured by flow cytometry. As age increased, observed TCR beta diversity per million T cells dropped in a roughly linear way, and a significant reduction was already evident by age roughly 40. Donor CMV infection status was unknown, potentially confounding age-related changes in expanded clonotypes.

Libraries were made using 5' RACE. The reads were generated on an Illumina HiSeq 2500. A second roughly 7 to 11 cycle PCR used a sample-barcoded 5' primer and a J-beta primer mix. Each TCR beta cDNA molecule received a unique molecular identifier from a template-switch 5' adaptor carrying 12 random nucleotides. Each sample yielded at least 2.5 million CDR3-containing paired-end reads. The Mint cDNA synthesis kit, primed by a TRBC-specific oligonucleotide, was used to synthesize first-strand cDNA from all RNA. Following uracil-DNA glycosylase treatment, a first 18-cycle PCR with universal primers M1SS and BC2_uni_R was performed on all cDNA. The authors processed their data as follows. For normalization, 1 million high-quality reads were randomly selected from each sample, with every read carrying a distinct molecular identifier. Reads sharing molecular identifiers were discarded rather than binned into consensus sequences. MiTCR, with a Q25 quality threshold and the strictest error-elimination algorithm, was used for CDR3 identification, clonotype clustering and error correction. A nonparametric unseen species model using Euler transformation provided a lower-bound estimate of total TCR beta diversity. The raw public data were reprocessed by TCRdb itself: fastp quality trimming at Q25, MiXCR clonotype calling, in-frame beta chains only. Every CDR3 protein is listed once, alongside the most common genes and DNA of its rows. TCRdb's processing, not the study's, gives the V and J calls here. The sample table shows over 450,000 distinct CDR3 sequences, and around 24% are seen once. Just under 9% of the sample is taken by the ten largest.

The CDR3 spans 17 residues, from the cysteine through the phenylalanine. The retained sequence is limited to the CDR3, 51 bases, with the frame set at the first base. In the germline V gene, CDR1 corresponds to MDHEN and CDR2 to SYDVKM. The roughly 39 donors, aged 6 to 90 years, were systemically healthy Caucasian individuals from Russia. Each donor gave 8 to 10 milliliters of peripheral blood, drawn into EDTA-treated Vacutainer tubes. PBMCs were isolated by Ficoll-Paque density-gradient centrifugation, with at least 6.5 million obtained per sample. Trizol reagent was used to extract total RNA from the PBMCs, yielding at least 6 micrograms per sample. For every donor, flow cytometry on a PBMC aliquot measured the percentage of naive CD45RAhigh/CD27high T cells. These data also featured in a second study, about T cells of mothers and their children. Reported in the second study: Donors were nine systemically healthy Caucasian individuals: three mothers and their six children. cDNA synthesis used all of the extracted RNA, with around 1.5 ug of RNA in each 15 ul reaction. In the second PCR, the M1S primer introduced both the sample barcodes and 2-4 random nucleotides. More than 8 million TCR beta CDR3 reads were obtained from each mother, and millions of reads were obtained from each child. Thymic selection shapes the output of TCR recombination in a similar way in related and unrelated pairs, and inherited differences have a minor effect. Normalized repertoire overlap was always found to be slightly, but never significantly, higher in related mother-child pairs than in unrelated mother-child pairs. Persistent microchimeric T cell clones were not detected, at a sensitivity of 95 to 100 clones per million clonotypes. Deep NGS was used in the study to compare the TCR beta repertoires of mothers and children and to look for features that separate related mother-child pairs from unrelated individuals. On average, the children were roughly 10 +/- 4 years old, while the mothers were 40 +/- 4 years old. After adapter ligation was performed with NEBNext reagents, the libraries were sequenced on an Illumina HiSeq 2000 with 100+100 nt paired-end reads. To prevent cross-contamination, the mother and child libraries were prepared a month apart and were sequenced in separate runs. Between roughly 500,000 and 2,300,000 distinct TCR beta clonotypes were identified per donor. Naive TCR beta clonotypes were estimated from low-frequency clonotypes matched to each donor's FACS-determined naive share, without sorting.

The chain was built from TRBV28 and TRBJ2-7; confidence is insufficient to name the D gene. The sample consisted of blood. The sequence was collected from a boy aged 5-17 years in good health. The nucleotide sequence is given as TGCGCCAGCAGTTTCGACCGACGGGTAGCCCTTTCCTACGAGCAGTACTTC. Protein translation: CASSFDRRVALSYEQYF. Joined to the reference TRBV28 and TRBJ2-7 proteins, this CDR3 gives the full variable domain: DVKVTQSSRYLVKRTGEKVFLECVQDMDHENMFWYRQDPGLGLRLIYFSYDVKMKEKGDIPEGYSVSREKKERFSLILESASTNQTSMYLCASSFDRRVALSYEQYFGPGTRLTVT.